Reported below is one T cell receptor (beta chain). Its recognized antigen is unknown. The input lacks base qualities; no much larger clone sits a single base away. The data stem from a study of T-cell memory formation after mild COVID-19 (dated by TCRdb to the early 2020s). About the study as a whole: TCR sequence clusters from the two donors were found to be largely donor specific. In two donors, T-cell clones that expanded and contracted after mild COVID-19 were tracked by sequencing TCRalpha and TCRbeta repertoires over time. Two young, previously healthy adult volunteers, one female and one male, were included in the cohort. Findings and caveats that apply to the study as a whole: Balanced CD4/CD8 phenotypes were observed for clones contracting from day 15 to 85, whereas a bias towards CD4+ was observed for a second wave of clones expanding from day 15 to 37. Whether the second-wave clones peaking on day 37 were SARS-CoV-2 specific was not confirmed. The detection of some responding clones in pre-infection memory suggests that pre-existing cross-reactive memory T cells joined the SARS-CoV-2 response. Contracting CD4+ clones were found mainly in CM and EM memory subsets, while CD8+ clones were enriched in EMRA. Only two mild cases were covered by the study, and larger cohorts that include severe cases with pre-infection samples were considered necessary.

Instrument on record: Illumina NovaSeq 6000. Using 5'RACE with constant-segment primers, TCRalpha and TCRbeta cDNA libraries were constructed, with sample barcodes and unique molecular identifiers added in the process. RNA was extracted from every sample with Trizol reagent. Amplification of the libraries took two PCR steps, and the second step added a second sample barcode plus Illumina TruSeq adapters. The libraries were sequenced on an Illumina NovaSeq using 2 x 150 bp paired-end reads. Per the source publication's procedure: Demultiplexing of reads and collapsing into UMI-guided consensus sequences were performed with migec v1.2.7. With mixcr v2.1.11, UMI consensuses were aligned to TRA and TRB V and J templates and assembled into clonotypes. Expanded or contracted clonotypes were those called significant by both edgeR and NoisET, with noise models trained on biological replicates. For edgeR calls, the cutoffs were a false discovery rate-adjusted p below 0.01 and a log2 fold-change threshold of 1. PCA with hierarchical clustering of max-normalized trajectories of the 1000 most abundant clonotypes was used as exploratory dynamics analysis. Separately sequenced CD4+ and CD8+ repertoires were used to assign the CD4 or CD8 phenotype of responding clones. TCRdb reprocessing: public reads trimmed at Q25 with fastp, clones called with MiXCR, in-frame beta chains kept. Under each unique CDR3 protein, matching rows form one entry showing the most common genes and DNA. The V and J calls and clone size are TCRdb's, not the authors'. The sample has 270,000 or so distinct CDR3 sequences on record, approximately 18% of them singletons. Of the sample, under 30% is held by the ten largest clones.

The germline V end is reduced by 8 bases and the J end by 0 bases; junction bases left unmatched: 7. From cysteine to phenylalanine, the CDR3 is 14 amino acids long. The only DNA kept is the CDR3, 42 bases in frame from the first base. Taken from the germline V gene, the CDR1 and CDR2 loops are MNHEY and SVGEGT. Ficoll-Paque density gradient centrifugation was the method used to isolate PBMCs. Specimen: PBMCs or a T cell subset sorted from them (not recorded which). The sequence was collected from a man between 18 and 35 years old who had mild COVID-19 (a few samples of this study predate the infection). The sample titles of this study are shuffled in the database, so cell type and time point are left out; the donor was told from shared clones. The sequence joins TRBV6-2 or TRBV6-3 to TRBJ2-7, and 7 junctional nucleotides match TRBD1. The CDR3 in this case is CASAPGTVSYEQYF. The DNA reads as follows: TGTGCCAGCGCCCCCGGGACAGTCTCCTACGAGCAGTACTTC.